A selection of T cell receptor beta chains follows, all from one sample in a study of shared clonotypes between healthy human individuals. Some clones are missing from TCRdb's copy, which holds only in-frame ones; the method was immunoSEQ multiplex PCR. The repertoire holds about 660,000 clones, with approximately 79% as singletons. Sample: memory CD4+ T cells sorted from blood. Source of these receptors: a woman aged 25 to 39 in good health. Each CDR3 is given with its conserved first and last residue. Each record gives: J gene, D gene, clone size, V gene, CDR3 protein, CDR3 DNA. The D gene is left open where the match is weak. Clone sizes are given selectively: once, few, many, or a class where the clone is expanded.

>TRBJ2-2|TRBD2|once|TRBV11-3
CASSRTSGAGELFF
TGTGCCAGCAGCCGGACTAGCGGGGCCGGGGAGCTGTTTTTT
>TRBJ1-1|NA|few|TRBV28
CASAGQVNTEAFF
TGTGCCAGCGCCGGGCAGGTTAACACTGAAGCTTTCTTT
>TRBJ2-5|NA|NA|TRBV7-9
CASSLGAVRTQYF
TGTGCCAGCAGCTTAGGAGCGGTACGGACCCAGTACTTC
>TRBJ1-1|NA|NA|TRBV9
CASSVAWSTEAFF
TGTGCCAGCAGCGTAGCTTGGAGTACTGAAGCTTTCTTT
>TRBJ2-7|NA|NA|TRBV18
CASSPQDLPSYEQYF
TGTGCCAGCTCACCACAGGACTTACCCTCCTACGAGCAGTACTTC
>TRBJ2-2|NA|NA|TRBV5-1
CASSLTGSFNTGELFF
TGCGCCAGCAGCTTAACAGGGAGTTTTAACACCGGGGAGCTGTTTTTT
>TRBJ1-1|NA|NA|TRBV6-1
CASSEDFRQDVPEAFF
TGTGCCAGCAGTGAAGATTTTAGGCAGGACGTACCTGAAGCTTTCTTT
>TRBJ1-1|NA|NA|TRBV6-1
CASSPRAYWDTEAFF
TGTGCCAGCAGTCCCCGGGCGTATTGGGACACTGAAGCTTTCTTT
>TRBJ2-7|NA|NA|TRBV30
CAWGTGYYEQYF
TGTGCCTGGGGGACCGGGTATTACGAGCAGTACTTC
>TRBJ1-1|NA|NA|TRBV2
CASSETPGNVPLRTEAFF
TGTGCCAGCAGTGAAACCCCCGGGAACGTTCCCCTTCGGACTGAAGCTTTCTTT
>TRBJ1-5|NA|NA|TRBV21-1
CASSKACQPQHF
TGTGCCAGCAGCAAAGCGTGCCAGCCCCAGCATTTT
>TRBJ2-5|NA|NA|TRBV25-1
CASGGPGTQYF
TGTGCCAGCGGCGGCCCCGGGACCCAGTACTTC
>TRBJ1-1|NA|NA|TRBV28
CASRGRPLENTEAFF
TGTGCCAGCAGAGGCCGCCCCCTCGAAAACACTGAAGCTTTCTTT
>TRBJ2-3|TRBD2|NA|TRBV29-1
CSVTSGSLLDTQYF
TGCAGCGTAACTAGCGGGAGTCTTTTAGATACGCAGTATTTT
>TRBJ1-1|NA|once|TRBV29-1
CSVSQGSGTEAFF
TGCAGCGTGTCCCAGGGAAGTGGAACTGAAGCTTTCTTT
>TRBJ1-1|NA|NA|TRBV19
CASIGMNTEAFF
TGTGCCAGTATAGGAATGAACACTGAAGCTTTCTTT
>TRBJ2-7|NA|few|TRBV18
CASSPAAYEQYF
TGTGCCAGCTCACCAGCGGCCTACGAGCAGTACTTC
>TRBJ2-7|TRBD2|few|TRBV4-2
CASSQREDGYEQYF
TGTGCCAGCAGCCAACGGGAGGATGGGTACGAGCAGTACTTC
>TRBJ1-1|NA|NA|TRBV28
CASSLFSAGLNTEAFF
TGTGCCAGCAGTCTCTTTTCCGCCGGTTTGAACACTGAAGCTTTCTTT
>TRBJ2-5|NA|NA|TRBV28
CASSFWDGVKETQYF
TGTGCCAGCAGTTTTTGGGACGGTGTAAAAGAGACCCAGTACTTC
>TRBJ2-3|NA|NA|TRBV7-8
CASSPEWVGDNTDTQYF
TGTGCCAGCAGCCCCGAGTGGGTTGGGGATAACACAGATACGCAGTATTTT
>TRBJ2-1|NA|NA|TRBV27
CASRLGDSSNEQFF
TGTGCCAGCAGACTGGGGGATTCGAGTAATGAGCAGTTCTTC
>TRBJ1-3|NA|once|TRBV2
CASSAGQGGNTIYF
TGTGCCAGCAGTGCCGGGCAGGGTGGAAACACCATATATTTT
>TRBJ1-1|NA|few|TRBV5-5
CASSLAGGNIEAFF
TGTGCCAGCAGCTTGGCGGGAGGCAATATTGAAGCTTTCTTT
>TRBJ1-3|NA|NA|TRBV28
CASSPGTASGNTIYF
TGTGCCAGCAGTCCTGGGACCGCTTCTGGAAACACCATATATTTT
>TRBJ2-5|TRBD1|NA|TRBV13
CASSRRTGPGETQYF
TGTGCCAGCAGCAGACGGACAGGGCCCGGGGAGACCCAGTACTTC
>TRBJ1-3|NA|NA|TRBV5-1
CASSFESGNTIYF
TGCGCCAGCAGCTTCGAGTCTGGAAACACCATATATTTT
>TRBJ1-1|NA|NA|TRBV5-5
CASSFPGARQNTEAFF
TGTGCCAGCAGCTTCCCGGGGGCGCGTCAGAACACTGAAGCTTTCTTT
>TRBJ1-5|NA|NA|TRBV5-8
CASSSQFGGVQPQHF
TGTGCCAGCAGCTCCCAATTTGGGGGGGTCCAGCCCCAGCATTTT
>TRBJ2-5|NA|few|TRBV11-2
CASSLLLTGVQETQYF
TGTGCCAGCAGCTTATTGTTAACGGGAGTACAGGAGACCCAGTACTTC
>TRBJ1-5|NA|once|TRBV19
CASSPPTRNQPQHF
TGTGCCAGTAGCCCTCCGACGCGGAATCAGCCCCAGCATTTT
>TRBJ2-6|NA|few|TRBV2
CASSSTGSGANVLTF
TGTGCCAGCAGTTCAACAGGGTCTGGGGCCAACGTCCTGACTTTC
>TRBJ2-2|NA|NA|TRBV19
CASSIRELNTGELFF
TGTGCCAGTAGTATAAGGGAATTGAACACCGGGGAGCTGTTTTTT
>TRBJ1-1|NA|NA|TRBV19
CASSVGHLNTEAFF
TGTGCCAGTAGTGTAGGACACTTGAACACTGAAGCTTTCTTT
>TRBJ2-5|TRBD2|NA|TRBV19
CASSPRLAGGPQETQYF
TGTGCCAGTAGCCCCCGGCTAGCGGGAGGCCCCCAAGAGACCCAGTACTTC
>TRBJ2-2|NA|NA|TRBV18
CASSPIAPGELFF
TGTGCCAGCTCACCAATCGCTCCCGGGGAGCTGTTTTTT
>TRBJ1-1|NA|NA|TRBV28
CASSLIRRNGGAFF
TGTGCCAGCAGCCTGATCCGGCGAAATGGTGGTGCTTTCTTT
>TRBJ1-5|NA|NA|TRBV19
CASRGGSAGQPQHF
TGTGCCAGTAGAGGGGGGTCTGCCGGTCAGCCCCAGCATTTT
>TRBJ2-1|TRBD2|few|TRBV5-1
CASSLSTSGYNEQFF
TGCGCCAGCAGTTTAAGTACTAGCGGATACAATGAGCAGTTCTTC
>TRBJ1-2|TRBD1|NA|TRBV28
CASSSSGTGDYGYTF
TGTGCCAGCAGCTCATCCGGGACAGGGGACTATGGCTACACCTTC
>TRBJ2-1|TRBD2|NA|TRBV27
CASSLAGAYNEQFF
TGTGCCAGCAGTTTAGCGGGAGCTTACAATGAGCAGTTCTTC
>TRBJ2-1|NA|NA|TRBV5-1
CASSLGDTNNEQFF
TGCGCCAGCAGCTTGGGGGACACGAACAATGAGCAGTTCTTC
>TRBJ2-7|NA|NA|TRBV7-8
CASSLSRATYEQYF
TGTGCCAGCAGCTTATCGAGGGCCACCTACGAGCAGTACTTC
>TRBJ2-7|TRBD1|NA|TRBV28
CASSPPGTGTYEQYF
TGTGCCAGCAGTCCCCCCGGGACAGGCACCTACGAGCAGTACTTC
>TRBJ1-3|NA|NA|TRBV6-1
CASSEAGVSGNTIYF
TGTGCCAGCAGTGAAGCTGGGGTCAGTGGAAACACCATATATTTT
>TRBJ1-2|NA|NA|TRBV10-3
CAITHTLLDGYTF
TGTGCCATCACCCACACCTTATTAGATGGCTACACCTTC
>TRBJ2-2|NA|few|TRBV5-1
CASSLAVQANTGELFF
TGCGCCAGCAGCTTGGCCGTGCAGGCGAACACCGGGGAGCTGTTTTTT
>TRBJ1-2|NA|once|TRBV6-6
CASSYGKSYGYTF
TGTGCCAGCAGTTACGGGAAGAGCTATGGCTACACCTTC
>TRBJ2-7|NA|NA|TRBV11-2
CASSRVGPYSGDVEQYF
TGTGCCAGCAGCCGAGTGGGACCCTACTCGGGGGACGTCGAGCAGTACTTC
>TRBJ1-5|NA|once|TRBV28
CASSLTGDQPQHF
TGTGCCAGCAGTTTGACGGGGGATCAGCCCCAGCATTTT
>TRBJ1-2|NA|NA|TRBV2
CASSRDGFYGYTF
TGTGCCAGCAGTAGGGACGGATTTTATGGCTACACCTTC
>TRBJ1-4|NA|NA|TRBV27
CASSAWKGGPNEKLFF
TGTGCCAGCAGTGCTTGGAAGGGGGGCCCTAATGAAAAACTGTTTTTT
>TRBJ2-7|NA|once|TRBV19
CASSIAAGASYEQYF
TGTGCCAGTAGTATAGCTGCAGGAGCCTCCTACGAGCAGTACTTC
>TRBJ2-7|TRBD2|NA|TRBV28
CASSKAGGSYEQYF
TGTGCCAGCAGCAAGGCGGGGGGATCCTACGAGCAGTACTTC
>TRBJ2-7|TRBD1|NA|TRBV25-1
CASSEPSGDRSYEQYF
TGTGCCAGCAGTGAACCCTCTGGGGACAGGTCCTACGAGCAGTACTTC
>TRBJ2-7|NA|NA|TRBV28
CASSFPDRSYEQYF
TGTGCCAGCAGTTTCCCTGACAGGTCCTACGAGCAGTACTTC
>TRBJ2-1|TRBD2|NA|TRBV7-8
CASSHQGLAGLHEQFF
TGTGCCAGCAGCCACCAAGGACTAGCGGGATTGCATGAGCAGTTCTTC
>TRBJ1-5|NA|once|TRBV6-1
CASGDRSNQPQHF
TGTGCCAGCGGCGACCGTAGCAATCAGCCCCAGCATTTT
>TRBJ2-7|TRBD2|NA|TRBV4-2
CASSQAFSGGSSYEQYF
TGTGCCAGCAGCCAAGCATTTTCGGGGGGGAGCTCCTACGAGCAGTACTTC
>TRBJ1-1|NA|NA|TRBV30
CAWSVLRNTEAFF
TGTGCCTGGAGTGTACTCAGGAACACTGAAGCTTTCTTT